A selection of T cell receptor beta chains follows, all from one sample in a study of CXCR3-negative and CXCR3-positive naive CD8 T cells. Reprocessing the 5' RACE reads, TCRdb reports a single entry for every CDR3 protein and omits DNA. This sample lists 120,000 to 150,000 distinct CDR3 sequences; its ten largest clones have approximately 0.27%. Sequenced: naive CXCR3+ CD8+ T cells from blood. The receptors were sampled from a human donor in good health. Some clones in this sample may be carry-over from other donors' samples. Both conserved end residues are part of each CDR3. Fields, in order: V gene, J gene, CDR3 protein.

>TRBV29-1|TRBJ2-1
CSVEGQFYNEQFF
>TRBV29-1|TRBJ1-1
CSVEEGTATEAFF
>TRBV10-3|TRBJ2-5
CAISDSGRQETQYF
>TRBV2|TRBJ2-3
CASSGLVSSTDTQYF
>TRBV9|TRBJ1-1
CASSAGTVGFGHTEAFF
>TRBV4-3|TRBJ2-1
CASSQDRVSSYNEQFF
>TRBV7-9|TRBJ2-5
CASSSLLAGAGETQYF
>TRBV9|TRBJ2-7
CASSVGEGGDQSYEQYF
>TRBV7-6|TRBJ2-7
CASSHGQLATYEQYF
>TRBV7-2|TRBJ2-1
CASSGYLGVDEQFF
>TRBV11-2|TRBJ2-7
CASSPPAGVIYEQYF
>TRBV25-1|TRBJ2-7
CASSETGTSGLEQYF
>TRBV15|TRBJ2-5
CATSSLRWGQETQYF
>TRBV4-2|TRBJ2-7
CASSQGPAGYEQYF
>TRBV7-6|TRBJ2-5
CASRKQGGQETQYF
>TRBV30|TRBJ2-1
CAWRVSGGGFNEQFF
>TRBV7-8|TRBJ2-1
CASSFLSAYNEQFF
>TRBV12-3/TRBV12-4|TRBJ1-5
CASSPYLTGLSDSNQPQHF
>TRBV7-3|TRBJ2-5
CASSHGGWETQYF
>TRBV7-2|TRBJ2-5
CASSPFIGAETQYF
>TRBV12-5|TRBJ2-3
CASGLVTGYTSSTDTQYF
>TRBV5-1|TRBJ2-7
CASSLAGGNYYEQYF
>TRBV29-1|TRBJ2-7
CSVAGRTDVHEQYF
>TRBV12-3/TRBV12-4|TRBJ2-2
CASRTQGAHTGELFF
>TRBV7-9|TRBJ2-5
CASRRATMETQYF